The text below deals with one TCR beta chain. New diagnoses, under 2 months' duration, and ages 18 to 65 characterized the hyperthyroidism patients. Reliance was placed on clinical symptoms, serum thyroxine, TRAb, thyroid ultrasound and orbital computed tomography for diagnosis. RNA transcripts were the source from which TCR beta CDR3 regions were amplified. The first-round RT-PCR employed HTBI primers together with the Qiagen OneStep RT-PCR kit. A multiplex PCR was then performed as the second round. TCRdb reanalysed the multiplex PCR reads using MiXCR and keeps one entry per CDR3 protein. The sample records approximately 540,000 distinct CDR3 sequences, about two fifths being singletons. This entry belongs to a study of Graves' ophthalmopathy and Graves' hyperthyroidism. The germline gives CDR1 SGHRS, CDR2 YFSETQ. Trimming took 0 bases from V and 3 from J, leaving 9 bases between them. The CDR3 is 14 amino acids.

This receptor was identified in an adult man with Graves' hyperthyroidism. What was sequenced was peripheral blood or thyroid tissue (not recorded which). This chain links TRBV5-1 with TRBJ2-5; D uncertain. In DNA form, the CDR3 reads TGCGCCAGCAGCTTGGCCGGGTCTGAAGAGACCCAGTACTTC. It specifies CASSLAGSEETQYF.